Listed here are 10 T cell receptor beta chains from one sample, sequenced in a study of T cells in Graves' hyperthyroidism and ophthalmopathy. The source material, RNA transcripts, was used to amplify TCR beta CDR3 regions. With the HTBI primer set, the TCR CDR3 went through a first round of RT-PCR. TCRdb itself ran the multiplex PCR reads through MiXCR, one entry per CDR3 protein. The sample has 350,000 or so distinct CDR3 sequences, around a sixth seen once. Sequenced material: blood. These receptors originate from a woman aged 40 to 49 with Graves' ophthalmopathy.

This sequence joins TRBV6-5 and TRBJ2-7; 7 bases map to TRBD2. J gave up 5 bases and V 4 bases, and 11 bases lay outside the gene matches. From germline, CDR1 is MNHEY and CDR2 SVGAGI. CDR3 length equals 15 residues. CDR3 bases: TGTGCCAGCAGTTCAAGGGCGGGAGAGTCGGACGAGCAGTACTTC. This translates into CASSSRAGESDEQYF.

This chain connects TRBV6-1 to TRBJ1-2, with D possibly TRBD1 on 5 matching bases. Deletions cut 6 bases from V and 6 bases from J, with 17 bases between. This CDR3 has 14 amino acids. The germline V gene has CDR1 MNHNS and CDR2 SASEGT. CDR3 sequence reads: CASSRGLLRNGYTF. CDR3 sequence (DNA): TGTGCCAGCAGCCGGGGCCTCCTAAGGAATGGCTACACCTTC.

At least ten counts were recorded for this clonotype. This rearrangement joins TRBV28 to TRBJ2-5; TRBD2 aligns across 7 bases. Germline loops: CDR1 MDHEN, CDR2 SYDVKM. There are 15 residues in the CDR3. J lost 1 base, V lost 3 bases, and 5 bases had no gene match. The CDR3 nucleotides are TGTGCCAGCAGTTTGGTAGCGGGCAGCCAAGAGACCCAGTACTTC. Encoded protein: CASSLVAGSQETQYF.

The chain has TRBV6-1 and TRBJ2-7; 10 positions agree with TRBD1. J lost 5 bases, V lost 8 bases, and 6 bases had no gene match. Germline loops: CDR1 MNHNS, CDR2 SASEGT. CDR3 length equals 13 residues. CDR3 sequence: CASRGQGSNEQYF. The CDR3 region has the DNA TGTGCCAGCCGGGGACAGGGGTCCAACGAGCAGTACTTC.

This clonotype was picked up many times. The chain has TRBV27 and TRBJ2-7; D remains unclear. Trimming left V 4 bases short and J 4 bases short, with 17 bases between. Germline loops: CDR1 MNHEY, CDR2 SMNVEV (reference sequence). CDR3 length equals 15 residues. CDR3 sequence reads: CASSWWYGIRYEQYF. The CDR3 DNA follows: TGTGCCAGCAGTTGGTGGTATGGGATTCGGTACGAGCAGTACTTC.

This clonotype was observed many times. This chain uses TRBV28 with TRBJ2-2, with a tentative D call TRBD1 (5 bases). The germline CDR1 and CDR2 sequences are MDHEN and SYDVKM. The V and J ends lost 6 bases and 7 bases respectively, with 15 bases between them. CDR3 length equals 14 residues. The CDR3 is CASSAGAGVGELFF. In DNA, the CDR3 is TGTGCCAGCAGCGCTGGGGCAGGCGTCGGGGAGCTGTTTTTT.

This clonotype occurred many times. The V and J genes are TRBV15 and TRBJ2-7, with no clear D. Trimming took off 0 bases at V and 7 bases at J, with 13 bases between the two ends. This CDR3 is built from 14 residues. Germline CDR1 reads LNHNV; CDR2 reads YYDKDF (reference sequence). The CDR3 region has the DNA TGTGCCACCAGCAGAGATCGAGTCCTCGAGGAGCAGTACTTC. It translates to CATSRDRVLEEQYF.

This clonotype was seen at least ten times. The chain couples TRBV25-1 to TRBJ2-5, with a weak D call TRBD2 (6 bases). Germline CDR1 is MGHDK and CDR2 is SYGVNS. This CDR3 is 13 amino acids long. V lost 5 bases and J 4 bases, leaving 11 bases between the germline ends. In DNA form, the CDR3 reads TGTGCCAGCAGTCATTGGGGGGTAGAGACCCAGTACTTC. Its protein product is CASSHWGVETQYF.

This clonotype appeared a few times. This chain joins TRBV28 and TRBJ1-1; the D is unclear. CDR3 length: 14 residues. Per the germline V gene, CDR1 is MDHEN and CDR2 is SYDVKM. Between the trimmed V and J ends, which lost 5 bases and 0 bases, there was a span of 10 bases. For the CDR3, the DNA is TGTGCCAGCAGTCTTCCACGGGTGAACACTGAAGCTTTCTTT. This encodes CASSLPRVNTEAFF.

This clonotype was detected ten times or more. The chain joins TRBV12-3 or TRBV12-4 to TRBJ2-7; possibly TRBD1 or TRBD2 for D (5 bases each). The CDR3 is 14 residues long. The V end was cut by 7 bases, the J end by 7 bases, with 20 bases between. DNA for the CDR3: TGTGCCAGCAATCTGCTGGGGCGGGCCGGAGAGCAGTACTTC. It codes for CASNLLGRAGEQYF.